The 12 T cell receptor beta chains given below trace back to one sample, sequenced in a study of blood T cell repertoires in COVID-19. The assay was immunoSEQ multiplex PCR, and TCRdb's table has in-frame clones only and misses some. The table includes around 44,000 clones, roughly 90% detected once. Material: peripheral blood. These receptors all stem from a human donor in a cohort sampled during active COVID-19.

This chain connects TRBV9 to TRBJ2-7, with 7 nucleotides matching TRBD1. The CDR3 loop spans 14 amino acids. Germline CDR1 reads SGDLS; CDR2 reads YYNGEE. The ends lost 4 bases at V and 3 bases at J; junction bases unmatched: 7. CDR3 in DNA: TGTGCCAGCAGCACCACAAACAGGGGCTACGAGCAGTACTTC. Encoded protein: CASSTTNRGYEQYF.

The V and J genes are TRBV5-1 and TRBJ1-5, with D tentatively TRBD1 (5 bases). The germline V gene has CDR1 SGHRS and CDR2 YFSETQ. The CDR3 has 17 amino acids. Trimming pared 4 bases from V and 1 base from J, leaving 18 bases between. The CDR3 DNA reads TGCGCCAGCAGCCTCACCAGCCTCACAGGAAGCAATCAGCCCCAGCATTTT. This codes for CASSLTSLTGSNQPQHF.

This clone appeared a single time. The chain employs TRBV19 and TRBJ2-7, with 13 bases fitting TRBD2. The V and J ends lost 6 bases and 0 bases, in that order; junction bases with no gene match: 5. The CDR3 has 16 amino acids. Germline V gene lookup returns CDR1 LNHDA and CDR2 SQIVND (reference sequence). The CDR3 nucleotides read TGTGCCAGTAGCCGACTAGCGGGGGGCCACTCCTACGAGCAGTACTTC. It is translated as CASSRLAGGHSYEQYF.

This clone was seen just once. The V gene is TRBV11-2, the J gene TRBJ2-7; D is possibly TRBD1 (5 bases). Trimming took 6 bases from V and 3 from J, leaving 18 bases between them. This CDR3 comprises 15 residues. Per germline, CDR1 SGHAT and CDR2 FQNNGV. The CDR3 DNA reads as TGTGCCAGCAGACCCCTCCAGGGCAGGGTCTACGAGCAGTACTTC. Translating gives CASRPLQGRVYEQYF.

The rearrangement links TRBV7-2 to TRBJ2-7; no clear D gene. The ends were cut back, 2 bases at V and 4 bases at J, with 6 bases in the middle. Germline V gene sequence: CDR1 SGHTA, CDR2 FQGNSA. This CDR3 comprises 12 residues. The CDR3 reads CASSLNKYEQYF. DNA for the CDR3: TGTGCCAGCAGCTTAAACAAGTACGAGCAGTACTTC.

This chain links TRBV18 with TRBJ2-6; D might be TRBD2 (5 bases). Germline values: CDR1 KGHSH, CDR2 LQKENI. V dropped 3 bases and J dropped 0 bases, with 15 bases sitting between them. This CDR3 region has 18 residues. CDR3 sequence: CASSPLSRAGSGANVLTF. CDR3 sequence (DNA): TGTGCCAGCTCACCCTTAAGTAGGGCGGGCTCTGGGGCCAACGTCCTGACTTTC.

CDR3 sequence (DNA): TGTGCCAGCAGTTTGGGGCCGAACACTGAAGCTTTCTTT. This codes for CASSLGPNTEAFF. The rearrangement links TRBV12-3 or TRBV12-4 to TRBJ1-1; D is possibly TRBD1 (5 bases). The CDR3 extends over 13 amino acids. The V end was cut by 3 bases, the J end by 1 base, with 6 bases between.

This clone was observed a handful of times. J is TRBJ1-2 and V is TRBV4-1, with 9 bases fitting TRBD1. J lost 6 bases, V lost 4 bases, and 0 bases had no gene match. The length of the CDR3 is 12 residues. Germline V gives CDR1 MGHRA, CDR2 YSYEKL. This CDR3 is CASSRDRDGYTF. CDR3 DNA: TGCGCCAGCAGCCGGGACAGGGATGGCTACACCTTC.

The CDR3 nucleotides read TGTGCCAGCAGTATGACTAGCGGGAGATACAATGAGCAGTTCTTC. Protein product: CASSMTSGRYNEQFF. This rearrangement joins TRBV21-1 to TRBJ2-1; the table's D call, TRBD2, has no DNA check behind it. TRBV21-1 is noted as a pseudogene. The CDR3 has 15 amino acids.

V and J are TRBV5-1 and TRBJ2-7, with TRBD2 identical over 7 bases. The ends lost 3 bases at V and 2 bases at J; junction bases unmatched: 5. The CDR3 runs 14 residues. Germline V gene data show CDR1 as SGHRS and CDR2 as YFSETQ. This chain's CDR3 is CASSSSGVAYEQYF. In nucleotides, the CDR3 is TGCGCCAGCAGCTCCAGCGGGGTTGCCTACGAGCAGTACTTC. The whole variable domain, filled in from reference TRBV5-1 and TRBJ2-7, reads KAGVTQTPRYLIKTRGQQVTLSCSPISGHRSVSWYQQTPGQGLQFLFEYFSETQRNKGNFPGRFSGRQFSNSRSEMNVSTLELGDSALYLCASSSSGVAYEQYFGPGTRLTVT.

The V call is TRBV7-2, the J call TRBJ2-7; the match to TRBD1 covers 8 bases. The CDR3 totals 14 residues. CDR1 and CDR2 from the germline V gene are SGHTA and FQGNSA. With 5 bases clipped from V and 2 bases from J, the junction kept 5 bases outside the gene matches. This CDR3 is CASSPTGVPYEQYF. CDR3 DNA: TGTGCCAGCAGCCCGACAGGGGTACCCTACGAGCAGTACTTC.

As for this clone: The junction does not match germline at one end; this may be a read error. The CDR3 nucleotides read TGTGCCGGCAGCCGCACTCATAATCTAGGACAGAACACTGAAGCTTTCTTT. Translation gives CAGSRTHNLGQNTEAFF. The chain employs TRBV4-2 and TRBJ1-1, with TRBD1 as a possible D gene (5 bases). The germline V gene has CDR1 LGHNA and CDR2 YNFKEQ. This CDR3 is 17 amino acids long.